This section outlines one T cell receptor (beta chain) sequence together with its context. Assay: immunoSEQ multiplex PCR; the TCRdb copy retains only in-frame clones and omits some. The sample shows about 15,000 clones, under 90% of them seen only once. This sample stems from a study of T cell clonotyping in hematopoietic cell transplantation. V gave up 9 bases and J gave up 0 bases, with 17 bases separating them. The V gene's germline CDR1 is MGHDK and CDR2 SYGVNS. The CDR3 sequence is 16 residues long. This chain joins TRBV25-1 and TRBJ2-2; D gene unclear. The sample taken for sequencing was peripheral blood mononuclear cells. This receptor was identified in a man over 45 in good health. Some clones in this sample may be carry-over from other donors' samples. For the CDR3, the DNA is TGTGCCAGTTTAAAATCGGGTCTACCGAACACCGGGGAGCTGTTTTTT. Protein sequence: CASLKSGLPNTGELFF.